One sample yielded the 27 T cell receptor beta chains listed below, sequenced in a study of response to subunit inactivated influenza vaccine. One entry per CDR3 protein results from TCRdb running MiXCR on the RT-PCR reads. The data contain over 750,000 distinct CDR3 sequences, 21% of them singletons. The starting material was PBMCs from blood, obtained 4 to 6 days after vaccination. The receptors originated from a man aged 45-65 years who received an inactivated influenza vaccine.

The chain links TRBV20-1 to TRBJ2-7; D uncertain. In germline, CDR1 is DFQATT, CDR2 SNEGSKA (reference sequence). This CDR3 spans 16 amino acids. The V end was cut by 0 bases, the J end by 4 bases, with 19 bases between. CDR3 residues: CSARDLDGVVPYEQYF. CDR3 coding DNA: TGCAGTGCTAGAGATCTGGACGGAGTGGTTCCGTACGAGCAGTACTTC.

This clonotype was seen more than once but under ten times. V usage is TRBV30 and J usage is TRBJ1-2; 8 bases are a match to TRBD1. The V gene end was trimmed by 0 bases and the J gene end by 3 bases; junction bases not matched to a gene: 6. This CDR3 contains 15 residues. CDR1 GTSNPN and CDR2 SVGIG come from the germline V gene (reference sequence). DNA of the CDR3: TGTGCCTGGAGTGTCAGGGGGCGCCTACACTATGGCTACACCTTC. Amino acid sequence: CAWSVRGRLHYGYTF.

The chain uses TRBV20-1 and TRBJ2-7; D tentatively fits TRBD1 or TRBD2 (5 bases each). Germline CDR1 reads DFQATT; CDR2 reads SNEGSKA (reference sequence). The ends were cut back, 3 bases at V and 6 bases at J, with 24 bases in the middle. This CDR3 is 16 amino acids long. CDR3 nucleotides: TGCAGTGCTAGGCCTCGGGGCAGACCACAGAATGGCGAGCAGTACTTC. This codes for CSARPRGRPQNGEQYF.

V usage is TRBV7-2 and J usage is TRBJ1-6; 8 positions match TRBD1. The CDR3 is 16 residues long. CDR1 is SGHTA, CDR2 FQGNSA, per germline. V gave up 4 bases and J gave up 7 bases; unmatched junction bases: 9. The chain's CDR3 is CASSSTSNRGNSPLHF. Written as DNA, the CDR3 is TGTGCCAGCAGCTCCACCTCCAACAGGGGGAATTCACCCCTCCACTTT.

The chain carries TRBV10-3 and TRBJ2-1, with 10 bases matching TRBD2. There are 15 residues in the CDR3. Germline CDR1 reads ENHRY; CDR2 reads SYGVKD. The V gene end was trimmed by 6 bases and the J gene end by 4 bases; junction bases not matched to a gene: 6. The DNA of the CDR3 is TGTGCCATCAGGTATACTAGCGGGGTTTACAATGAGCAGTTCTTC. This sequence encodes CAIRYTSGVYNEQFF.

This clonotype was observed a handful of times. CDR3 DNA sequence: TGCGCCAGCAGCTTGTCAAGGGGAATAGGAGAGACCCAGTACTTC. This gives the protein CASSLSRGIGETQYF. The rearrangement links TRBV5-1 to TRBJ2-5; a possible D gene is TRBD1 (5 bases). Trimming removed 1 base from V and 4 bases from J, with 14 bases in between. The length of the CDR3 is 15 residues. Germline assignment: CDR1 SGHRS and CDR2 YFSETQ.

This clonotype was recorded many times. CDR3 amino acids: CASSLNGYNQPQHF. The CDR3 coding sequence is TGTGCCAGCAGCTTAAACGGCTACAATCAGCCCCAGCATTTT. This chain uses TRBV7-2 with TRBJ1-5; D remains unclear. The CDR3 is 14 residues long. CDR1 and CDR2 (germline): SGHTA, FQGNSA. V gave up 2 bases and J gave up 3 bases, with 8 bases separating them.

This clonotype was recorded at least ten times. This chain uses TRBV7-2 with TRBJ1-5; D remains ambiguous. Trimming shortened V by 5 bases and J by 5 bases, and 16 bases separated the two germline ends. The CDR3 covers 15 residues. Germline lookup yields CDR1 SGHTA and CDR2 FQGNSA. This chain's CDR3 is CASSPEVATHQPQHF. Written as DNA, the CDR3 is TGTGCCAGCAGCCCCGAAGTGGCTACCCATCAGCCCCAGCATTTT. Filled out from reference TRBV7-2 and TRBJ1-5, the complete variable domain reads GAGVSQSPSNKVTEKGKDVELRCDPISGHTALYWYRQSLGQGLEFLIYFQGNSAPDKSGLPSDRFSAERTGGSVSTLTIQRTQQEDSAVYLCASSPEVATHQPQHFGDGTRLSIL.

This clonotype was picked up many times. The rearrangement joins TRBV20-1 to TRBJ1-5, with 7 nucleotides matching TRBD1. Looked up from germline, CDR1 is DFQATT and CDR2 is SNEGSKA (reference sequence). V was clipped by 6 bases and J by 2 bases; unmatched bases: 4. There are 13 residues in the CDR3. For the CDR3, the DNA is TGCAGTGCCGAAACAGGGGGCAATCAGCCCCAGCATTTT. This sequence encodes CSAETGGNQPQHF.

In its sample, this clonotype was seen a few times. The chain uses TRBV5-1 and TRBJ2-3; TRBD1 is a possible D gene (5 bases). This CDR3 spans 16 amino acids. Germline V gene sequence: CDR1 SGHRS, CDR2 YFSETQ. V gave up 0 bases and J gave up 0 bases, with 11 bases separating them. CDR3 nucleotide sequence: TGCGCCAGCAGCTTGGCGCAGGGTCCTAGCACAGATACGCAGTATTTT. Its translation is CASSLAQGPSTDTQYF.

The table lists this clonotype with a few counts. J is TRBJ2-7 and V is TRBV20-1; D gene uncertain. The CDR3 consists of 15 residues. CDR1 DFQATT and CDR2 SNEGSKA come from the germline V gene (reference sequence). With 6 bases removed from V and 0 bases from J, the gap between germline ends came to 18 bases. The CDR3 spells CSAPLIDGPSYEQYF. CDR3 DNA: TGCAGTGCCCCTCTAATAGACGGTCCCTCCTACGAGCAGTACTTC.

The genes are TRBV4-3 and TRBJ2-3, with TRBD1 matching 7 bases. The J segment lost 2 bases and the V segment lost 4 bases, leaving 9 bases of the junction unmatched. CDR3 size: 16 residues. CDR1 is LGHNA, CDR2 YSLEER, per germline. CDR3 sequence: CASSLLAGTATDTQYF. The CDR3 DNA follows: TGCGCCAGCAGCCTCCTAGCCGGGACAGCCACAGATACGCAGTATTTT.

This chain joins TRBV4-3 and TRBJ2-1, with 10 bases aligning to TRBD1. This CDR3 contains 15 residues. Germline V gives CDR1 LGHNA, CDR2 YSLEER. Trimming took 3 bases from V and 6 from J; bases not matched to a gene: 5. CDR3 coding DNA: TGCGCCAGCAGCCAGGGGTGGACAGGGGGCAATGAGCAGTTCTTC. Translated: CASSQGWTGGNEQFF.

V gene TRBV7-2 combines with J gene TRBJ2-1; TRBD2 matches at 7 bases. V was clipped by 5 bases and J by 0 bases; unmatched bases: 7. Germline lookup yields CDR1 SGHTA and CDR2 FQGNSA. The CDR3 spans 16 residues. In DNA form, the CDR3 reads TGTGCCAGCAGCGCGGCCACGGGGGGCTCCTACAATGAGCAGTTCTTC. It translates to CASSAATGGSYNEQFF.

The genes are TRBV5-1 and TRBJ2-2; D is undetermined. CDR1 is SGHRS and CDR2 is YFSETQ in the germline V gene. V lost 4 bases and J 6 bases, leaving 19 bases between the germline ends. The CDR3 is made up of 16 amino acids. In DNA, the CDR3 is TGCGCCAGCAGCCCCAGTGAAGTAACTTTCTCCGGGGAGCTGTTTTTT. Its translation is CASSPSEVTFSGELFF.

V is TRBV11-2 and J is TRBJ2-3, with 10 bases aligning to TRBD2. Germline CDR1 is SGHAT and CDR2 is FQNNGV. The junction had 10 bases not matched to a gene; V was cut back by 5 bases and J by 8 bases. CDR3 length: 15 amino acids. This chain's CDR3 is CASSLGLAEGGTQYF. DNA for the CDR3: TGTGCCAGCAGCCTCGGACTAGCGGAGGGGGGTACGCAGTATTTT.

This chain links TRBV27 with TRBJ2-2; TRBD2 agrees at 7 bases. This CDR3 is 16 amino acids long. CDR1 and CDR2 from the germline V gene are MNHEY and SMNVEV (reference sequence). Unmatched junction bases numbered 7, after V lost 2 bases and J lost 4 bases. DNA for the CDR3: TGTGCCAGCAGTTTAATCGCGGGAGTCAGCACCGGGGAGCTGTTTTTT. Translated: CASSLIAGVSTGELFF.

The rearrangement uses TRBV3-1 and TRBJ2-1; 10 positions match TRBD2. CDR1 is LGHDT and CDR2 is YNNKEL in the germline V gene (reference sequence). V shed 4 bases and J 5 bases; nucleotides not matched to a gene: 8. The length of the CDR3 is 16 residues. The CDR3 region is CASSPLAGANNNEQFF. In DNA, the CDR3 is TGTGCCAGCAGCCCTCTAGCGGGAGCTAATAACAATGAGCAGTTCTTC.

This clonotype was recorded at least ten times. The chain has TRBV12-3 or TRBV12-4 and TRBJ1-1, with D unclear. The CDR3 extends over 14 amino acids. V dropped 5 bases and J dropped 0 bases, with 10 bases sitting between them. CDR3 amino acids: CASSKWALNTEAFF. The CDR3 nucleotides read TGTGCCAGCAGTAAATGGGCACTGAACACTGAAGCTTTCTTT.

At least ten counts were recorded for this clonotype. The chain combines TRBV9 with TRBJ1-2, with D perhaps TRBD1 (6 bases). The CDR3 totals 14 residues. Trimming took off 3 bases at V and 3 bases at J, with 12 bases between the two ends. CDR1 SGDLS and CDR2 YYNGEE come from the germline V gene. The CDR3 DNA reads TGTGCCAGCAGCGCGCAACAGGGATACTATGGCTACACCTTC. Protein sequence: CASSAQQGYYGYTF.

The chain uses TRBV7-2 and TRBJ1-3; D gene unclear. The CDR3 consists of 15 residues. Germline V gives CDR1 SGHTA, CDR2 FQGNSA. V was pared by 5 bases and J by 1 base, with 12 bases between. This CDR3 reads CASSPGRGSGNTIYF. CDR3 sequence (DNA): TGTGCCAGCAGCCCAGGACGCGGGTCTGGAAACACCATATATTTT.

The chain couples TRBV9 to TRBJ2-7; D uncertain. V lost 3 bases, J lost 2 bases, and 18 bases lay in between. Germline V gene data show CDR1 as SGDLS and CDR2 as YYNGEE. This CDR3 comprises 16 residues. CDR3 loop: CASSGGPETATYEQYF. The CDR3 DNA follows: TGTGCCAGCAGCGGAGGCCCCGAGACCGCAACCTACGAGCAGTACTTC.

This clonotype has only one observation. This chain links TRBV21-1 with TRBJ2-5; TRBD2 is the table's D call and was not checked against the DNA. TRBV21-1 counts as a pseudogene. The CDR3 contains 16 residues. In nucleotides, the CDR3 is TGTGCCAGCAGCAATAGGGCGGGAGGGCGCCCAGAGACCCAGTACTTC. Translation: CASSNRAGGRPETQYF.

This clonotype was detected only a few times. This chain joins TRBV29-1 and TRBJ1-2; no clear D. CDR3 length equals 11 residues. V was shortened by 6 bases and J by 6 bases, with 11 bases between the two germline ends. CDR1 and CDR2 from the germline V gene are SQVTM and ANQGSEA. The CDR3 region is CSVGSRNGYTF. The DNA for the CDR3 is TGCAGCGTGGGGTCTCGAAATGGCTACACCTTC.

The chain combines TRBV24-1 with TRBJ2-1; TRBD1 aligns across 10 bases. CDR3 size: 17 residues. Per the germline V gene, CDR1 is KGHDR and CDR2 is SFDVKD. Trimming removed 3 bases from V and 9 bases from J; junction bases left unmatched: 13. The CDR3 loop reads CATSDPGQGVDPSEQFF. CDR3 nucleotides: TGTGCCACCAGTGATCCAGGACAGGGGGTGGATCCCAGTGAGCAGTTCTTC.

This clonotype showed up just a few times. The rearrangement joins TRBV5-1 to TRBJ2-5; 7 bases agree with TRBD1. The junction had 6 bases not matched to a gene; V was cut back by 3 bases and J by 4 bases. Germline V gives CDR1 SGHRS, CDR2 YFSETQ. The length of the CDR3 is 14 residues. In DNA form, the CDR3 reads TGCGCCAGCAGCTCGACAGGGTTGGGAGAGACCCAGTACTTC. The encoded protein is CASSSTGLGETQYF.

This clonotype was counted a few times. The chain joins TRBV5-1 to TRBJ1-5; perhaps TRBD1 as D (6 bases). Germline V lookup: CDR1 SGHRS, CDR2 YFSETQ. The CDR3 totals 15 residues. V was trimmed by 2 bases and J by 4 bases, leaving 13 bases between them. In DNA, the CDR3 is TGCGCCAGCAGCTTTAATGCCGGGACAAATCAGCCCCAGCATTTT. Its translation: CASSFNAGTNQPQHF.